The sequence of this T cell receptor beta chain was determined in a study of cytomegalovirus exposure and HLA in healthy donors. Healthy bone marrow donors supplied every sample. PCR amplification relied on 60 Vbeta primers (plus 13 Jbeta primers). Assay used: immunoSEQ multiplex PCR; TCRdb lists only in-frame clones, some missing. This table holds 200,000 to 250,000 clones, around 80% found once. General study findings and limits: The authors assumed roughly uniform sequencing depth across donors for presence/absence analyses.

Trimming took 6 bases from V and 5 from J, leaving 10 bases between them. The CDR3 loop spans 12 amino acids. Germline V gene sequence: CDR1 KGHSH, CDR2 LQKENI. With regard to this clone: Its antigen remains unknown.

This receptor was taken from a boy younger than 18 in good health and CMV-seronegative. The chain couples TRBV18 to TRBJ1-1; D unclear. The sequencing input was PBMCs. In DNA, the CDR3 is TGTGCCAGCTCCGCGGATAGGACTGAAGCTTTCTTT. Protein sequence: CASSADRTEAFF.